This passage covers 2 T cell receptor beta chains from one sample sequenced in a study of shared clonotypes between healthy human individuals. The table came from immunoSEQ multiplex PCR; TCRdb's copy has only in-frame clones and leaves some out. Here the sample spans about 1.1 million clones, 70% to 85% being singletons. Input material: memory CD4+ T cells from PBMCs. Subset: CD45RA-negative fraction. All receptors come from a man in his late teens or twenties in good health. Some clones in this sample may be carry-over from other donors' samples.

The DNA for the CDR3 is TGTGCCAGCAGGGGAGAGTTCAACCAGCCCCAGCATTTT. This sequence encodes CASRGEFNQPQHF. The chain carries TRBV7-2 and TRBJ1-5, with unresolved D. Germline assignment: CDR1 SGHTA and CDR2 FQGNSA. CDR3 length: 13 residues. The V and J ends lost 6 bases and 7 bases respectively, with 13 bases between them.

This clone showed up just a few times. This chain joins TRBV27 and TRBJ2-6; no reliable D call. This CDR3 comprises 17 residues. Looked up from germline, CDR1 is MNHEY and CDR2 is SMNVEV (reference sequence). Trimming took 0 bases from V and 0 from J, leaving 9 bases between them. The CDR3 DNA is TGTGCCAGCAGTTTATCGTGGCGGCCCTCTGGGGCCAACGTCCTGACTTTC. This gives the protein CASSLSWRPSGANVLTF.